The T cell receptor beta chain described here comes from a study of blood T cell repertoires in COVID-19. This CDR3 has 15 residues. After removal of 5 bases from V and 2 bases from J, the junction contained 7 bases not matched to a gene. The germline CDR1 and CDR2 sequences are SGHRS and YFSETQ. This clone was counted between two and nine times. This table comes from immunoSEQ multiplex PCR, and its TCRdb copy is limited to in-frame clones, with some not included. Of about 210,000 clones listed, approximately 80% were seen once; the top ten hold roughly 7.8%. The clonotype was recovered from a woman of 80 years or more with COVID-19, enrolled during active disease. Sequencing was done on a sample of peripheral blood. The chain combines TRBV5-1 with TRBJ1-5; 7 positions agree with TRBD1. CDR3 loop: CASREGAMGNQPQHF. The CDR3 nucleotides are TGCGCCAGCAGAGAGGGGGCAATGGGCAATCAGCCCCAGCATTTT.